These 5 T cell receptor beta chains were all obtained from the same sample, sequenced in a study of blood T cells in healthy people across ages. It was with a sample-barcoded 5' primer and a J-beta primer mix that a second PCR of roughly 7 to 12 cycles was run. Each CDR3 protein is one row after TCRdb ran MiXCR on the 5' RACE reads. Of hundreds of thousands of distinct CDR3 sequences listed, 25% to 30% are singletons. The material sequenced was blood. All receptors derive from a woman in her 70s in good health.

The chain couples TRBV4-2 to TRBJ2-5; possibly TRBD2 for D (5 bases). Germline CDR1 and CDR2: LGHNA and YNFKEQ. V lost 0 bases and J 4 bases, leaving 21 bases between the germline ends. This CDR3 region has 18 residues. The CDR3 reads CASSQEGSRGLARETQYF. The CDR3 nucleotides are TGTGCCAGCAGCCAAGAGGGGTCTCGCGGGCTTGCTAGAGAGACCCAGTACTTC.

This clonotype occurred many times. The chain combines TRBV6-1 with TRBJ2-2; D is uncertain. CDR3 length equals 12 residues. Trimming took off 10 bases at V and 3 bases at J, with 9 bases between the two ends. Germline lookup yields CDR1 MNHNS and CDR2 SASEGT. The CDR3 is CATDRYTGELFF. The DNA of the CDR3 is TGTGCCACCGACCGTTACACCGGGGAGCTGTTTTTT.

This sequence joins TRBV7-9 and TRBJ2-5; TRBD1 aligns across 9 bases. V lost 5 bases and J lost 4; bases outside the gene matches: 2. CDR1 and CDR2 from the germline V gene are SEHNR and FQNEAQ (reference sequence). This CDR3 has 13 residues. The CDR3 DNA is TGTGCCAGCAGCCGGGACAGGGCAGAGACCCAGTACTTC. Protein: CASSRDRAETQYF. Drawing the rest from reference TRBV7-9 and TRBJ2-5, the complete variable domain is DTGVSQNPRHKITKRGQNVTFRCDPISEHNRLYWYRQTLGQGPEFLTYFQNEAQLEKSRLLSDRFSAERPKGSFSTLEIQRTEQGDSAMYLCASSRDRAETQYFGPGTRLLVL.

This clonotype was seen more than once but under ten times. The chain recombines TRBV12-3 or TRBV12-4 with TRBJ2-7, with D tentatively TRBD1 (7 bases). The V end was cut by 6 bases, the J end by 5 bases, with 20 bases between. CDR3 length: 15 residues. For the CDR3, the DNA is TGTGCCAGCAGCTTTCACTCTCAGGGGGGAAACGAGCAGTACTTC. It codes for CASSFHSQGGNEQYF.

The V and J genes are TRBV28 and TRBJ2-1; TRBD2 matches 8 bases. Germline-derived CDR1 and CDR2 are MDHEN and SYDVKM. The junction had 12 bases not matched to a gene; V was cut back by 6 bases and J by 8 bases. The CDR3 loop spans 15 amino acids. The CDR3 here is CASRIGGGERDEQFF. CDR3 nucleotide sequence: TGTGCCAGCAGGATCGGGGGGGGAGAAAGGGATGAGCAGTTCTTC.